The next 19 T cell receptor beta chains were all read from a single sample in a study of T cell repertoires and Cas9 in healthy adults. Here immunoSEQ multiplex PCR was the method, and the copy in TCRdb shows in-frame clones only, minus some. This sample has fewer than 25,000 clones; about 90% occur once, and the top ten carry about 1.4%. What was sequenced was CD4+ effector T cells (CD127+, CD25-, CD137-, CD154-) from PBMCs; culture status not recorded. The receptors derive from a human donor in good health.

This rearrangement joins TRBV10-2 to TRBJ2-2, with D perhaps TRBD2 (6 bases). Per the germline V gene, CDR1 is WSHSY and CDR2 is SAAADI. This CDR3 spans 13 amino acids. The V and J ends lost 10 bases and 0 bases respectively, with 9 bases between them. This CDR3 reads CATRGSNTGELFF. The CDR3 DNA follows: TGCGCCACCCGGGGGTCGAACACCGGGGAGCTGTTTTTT.

The chain uses TRBV19 and TRBJ1-1; no definite D call. The germline V gene encodes CDR1 LNHDA and CDR2 SQIVND (reference sequence). This CDR3 is 13 amino acids long. Trimming left V 7 bases short and J 1 base short, with 10 bases between. The CDR3 sequence is CASILSENTEAFF. The DNA for the CDR3 is TGTGCCAGTATTCTGTCGGAGAACACTGAAGCTTTCTTT.

The chain couples TRBV27 to TRBJ2-3; D gene ambiguous. V lost 3 bases to trimming and J lost 6 bases, with 16 bases between them. This CDR3 comprises 15 residues. The germline V gene encodes CDR1 MNHEY and CDR2 SMNVEV (reference sequence). The CDR3 DNA follows: TGTGCCAGCAGTTTTGTGGGCTCCCCGGCGGATACGCAGTATTTT. Translation gives CASSFVGSPADTQYF.

The V gene is TRBV5-1, the J gene TRBJ1-4; tentative D call: TRBD1 (5 bases). V was cut by 4 bases and J by 2 bases, with 12 bases left in between. Looked up from germline, CDR1 is SGHRS and CDR2 is YFSETQ. The CDR3 consists of 15 residues. In DNA, the CDR3 is TGCGCCAGCAGCCCCCAGGGTCACACTAATGAAAAACTGTTTTTT. Translated, it gives CASSPQGHTNEKLFF.

The V call is TRBV6-1, the J call TRBJ1-5, with D tentatively TRBD1 (6 bases). The germline V gene encodes CDR1 MNHNS and CDR2 SASEGT. Trimming cost V 7 bases and J 3 bases, with 16 bases left between them. The CDR3 loop spans 15 amino acids. This chain's CDR3 is CASNFGDTLNQPQHF. CDR3 in DNA: TGTGCCAGCAACTTCGGGGACACCCTCAATCAGCCCCAGCATTTT.

The chain links TRBV18 to TRBJ2-7; unclear D gene. Germline CDR1 and CDR2: KGHSH and LQKENI. The CDR3 totals 13 residues. V was pared by 2 bases and J by 3 bases, with 8 bases between. The CDR3 reads CASSPGPDYEQYF. Here the CDR3 DNA reads TGTGCCAGCTCACCAGGGCCGGACTACGAGCAGTACTTC. Full variable domain (remainder filled in from reference TRBV18 and TRBJ2-7): NAGVMQNPRHLVRRRGQEARLRCSPMKGHSHVYWYRQLPEEGLKFMVYLQKENIIDESGMPKERFSAEFPKEGPSILRIQQVVRGDSAAYFCASSPGPDYEQYFGPGTRLTVT.

The J gene is TRBJ2-6, the V gene TRBV28; 8 bases are a match to TRBD1. J was trimmed by 4 bases and V by 6 bases; bases with no gene match: 5. The length of the CDR3 is 15 residues. Germline assignment: CDR1 MDHEN and CDR2 SYDVKM. The CDR3, as DNA: TGTGCCAGCAGGCAGGGGGCGACCGGGGCCAACGTCCTGACTTTC. Translated: CASRQGATGANVLTF. The variable domain in full, with the rest retrieved from reference TRBV28 and TRBJ2-6, is DVKVTQSSRYLVKRTGEKVFLECVQDMDHENMFWYRQDPGLGLRLIYFSYDVKMKEKGDIPEGYSVSREKKERFSLILESASTNQTSMYLCASRQGATGANVLTFGAGSRLTVL.

The rearrangement uses TRBV28 and TRBJ2-3; TRBD1 agrees at 10 bases. Trimming removed 6 bases from V and 3 bases from J; junction bases left unmatched: 6. Germline lookup yields CDR1 MDHEN and CDR2 SYDVKM. CDR3 size: 15 residues. This CDR3 reads CASSATGGATDTQYF. The CDR3 coding sequence is TGTGCCAGCAGCGCGACAGGGGGCGCAACAGATACGCAGTATTTT. The complete variable domain, with remaining parts taken from reference TRBV28 and TRBJ2-3, reads DVKVTQSSRYLVKRTGEKVFLECVQDMDHENMFWYRQDPGLGLRLIYFSYDVKMKEKGDIPEGYSVSREKKERFSLILESASTNQTSMYLCASSATGGATDTQYFGPGTRLTVL.

The J gene is TRBJ1-5, the V gene TRBV7-8; D might be TRBD1 (6 bases). CDR3 length: 14 amino acids. Trimming took 6 bases from V and 3 from J, leaving 12 bases between them. In germline, CDR1 is SGHVS, CDR2 FQNEAQ. The CDR3: CASRLGAPNQPQHF. The CDR3 DNA sequence: TGTGCCAGCAGATTGGGGGCTCCCAATCAGCCCCAGCATTTT.

The chain is built from TRBV7-2 and TRBJ2-2; 8 positions match TRBD1. The CDR3 extends over 16 amino acids. Per the germline V gene, CDR1 is SGHTA and CDR2 is FQGNSA. The junction had 5 bases not matched to a gene; V was cut back by 5 bases and J by 0 bases. The CDR3 reads CASSPTGDTNTGELFF. The CDR3 nucleotides read TGTGCCAGCAGCCCGACAGGGGACACGAACACCGGGGAGCTGTTTTTT.

The V gene is TRBV6-7, the J gene TRBJ1-4; 7 bases agree with TRBD1. TRBV6-7 is filed as an ORF, its function uncertain. After removal of 3 bases from V and 0 bases from J, the junction contained 7 bases not matched to a gene. The CDR3 has 17 residues. The CDR3 loop is CASSYMGQRSTNEKLFF. Here the CDR3 DNA reads TGTGCCAGCAGTTATATGGGACAGAGATCAACTAATGAAAAACTGTTTTTT.

The CDR3 nucleotides read TGTGCCAGCAGCTTTTTAGCGGGGGGGTATTTGGCAGATACGCAGTATTTT. Residues: CASSFLAGGYLADTQYF. V is TRBV5-6 and J is TRBJ2-3; 11 bases agree with TRBD2. This CDR3 comprises 17 residues. The ends lost 2 bases at V and 4 bases at J; junction bases unmatched: 9. Germline V lookup: CDR1 SGHDT, CDR2 YYEEEE.

This chain connects TRBV5-4 to TRBJ2-5, with 12 bases aligning to TRBD2. The V gene's germline CDR1 is SGHNT and CDR2 YYREEE (reference sequence). Losses at the gene ends were 4 bases for V and 9 bases for J; bases not matched to a gene: 13. The CDR3 has 16 amino acids. CDR3 nucleotide sequence: TGTGCCAGCAGCGTGAGACTAGCGGGAGCGGTGGGGGCCCAGTACTTC. Protein: CASSVRLAGAVGAQYF.

The chain carries TRBV4-3 and TRBJ2-2; 7 positions match TRBD1. Trimming removed 0 bases from V and 1 base from J; junction bases left unmatched: 2. The CDR3 covers 16 residues. Germline V CDR1 and CDR2: LGHNA, YSLEER. The CDR3 reads CASSQEPGGNTGELFF. CDR3 DNA sequence: TGCGCCAGCAGCCAAGAGCCAGGGGGGAACACCGGGGAGCTGTTTTTT.

The rearrangement joins TRBV5-1 to TRBJ1-2, with 7 bases matching TRBD1. V trimming: 7 bases; J trimming: 6 bases; junction bases outside the gene matches: 18. Germline V gene lookup returns CDR1 SGHRS and CDR2 YFSETQ. The CDR3 is 16 residues long. The CDR3, as DNA: TGCGCCAGCTCCCGACAGGGCTCCTTGAGGGGAGATGGCTACACCTTC. This translates into CASSRQGSLRGDGYTF.

V and J are TRBV25-1 and TRBJ1-2; D uncertain. CDR3 size: 13 residues. V dropped 2 bases and J dropped 0 bases, with 4 bases sitting between them. Germline V lookup: CDR1 MGHDK, CDR2 SYGVNS. The CDR3: CASSEGANYGYTF. In nucleotides, the CDR3 is TGTGCCAGCAGTGAAGGAGCTAACTATGGCTACACCTTC.

The chain recombines TRBV29-1 with TRBJ2-3, with D uncertain. The CDR3 length is 11 residues. Germline lookup yields CDR1 SQVTM and CDR2 ANQGSEA. Trimming removed 0 bases at V and 9 bases at J, with 7 bases between. The CDR3 DNA reads as TGCAGCGTTGAAGAAGGGAACACGCAGTATTTT. Protein product: CSVEEGNTQYF.

V and J are TRBV5-4 and TRBJ2-7, with TRBD2 matching 13 bases. The CDR3 extends over 14 amino acids. Germline values: CDR1 SGHNT, CDR2 YYREEE (reference sequence). After removal of 4 bases from V and 3 bases from J, the junction contained 1 base not matched to a gene. The CDR3: CASSRTSGSYEQYF. The DNA of the CDR3 is TGTGCCAGCAGCCGGACTAGCGGGAGCTACGAGCAGTACTTC.

This chain uses TRBV6-1 with TRBJ2-5; 9 bases map to TRBD1. Losses at the gene ends were 4 bases for V and 5 bases for J; bases not matched to a gene: 11. Germline CDR1 MNHNS, CDR2 SASEGT. This CDR3 is built from 16 residues. The CDR3 region has the DNA TGTGCCAGCAGTGTGTTCCCGGGACAGGGTGGGGAGACCCAGTACTTC. The encoded protein is CASSVFPGQGGETQYF.